Detailed here is one T cell receptor beta chain. This entry comes from a study of T cell clonotyping in hematopoietic cell transplantation. CDR1 and CDR2 (germline): SNHLY, FYNNEI. The CDR3 has 14 amino acids. Between the trimmed V and J ends, which lost 3 bases and 6 bases, there was a span of 14 bases. TCRdb's table, derived via immunoSEQ multiplex PCR, lists solely in-frame clones and lacks some. This table holds over 7,500 clones, less than 85% found once. This chain links TRBV2 with TRBJ2-5; D remains unclear. Sample: PBMCs, taken at the time of graft-versus-host disease after allogeneic stem cell transplant. This clonotype was obtained from a male patient aged 60 to 75 who had an allogeneic stem cell transplant from an unrelated donor, so the T cells may come from the graft donor. Some clones in this sample may be carry-over from other donors' samples. CDR3 amino acids: CASSDLAPGQTQYF. Written as DNA, the CDR3 is TGTGCCAGCAGTGACTTAGCCCCGGGTCAGACCCAGTACTTC.